This paragraph reports one TCR beta chain. Its antigen remains unknown. Only in-frame clones appear in the TCRdb table, and some are missing; sequencing was by immunoSEQ multiplex PCR. The sample lists 80,000 to 95,000 clones; 90% were seen once. This sample was taken from a study of T cell responses to AZD1222 COVID-19 vaccine. Findings of the study overall: It should be noted that donors were predominantly white British and more often female, and clonal diversity was possibly underestimated.

The CDR3 contains 15 residues. After removal of 4 bases from V and 2 bases from J, the junction contained 6 bases not matched to a gene. CDR1 is SGHAT, CDR2 FQNNGV, per germline. The sequence derives from an adult who received the AZD1222 COVID-19 vaccine. The sequencing used peripheral blood, collected 28 days after the second AZD1222 dose. The V call is TRBV11-2, the J call TRBJ2-3, with 7 bases lining up with TRBD2. The CDR3 is CASSSNSGSTDTQYF. The CDR3 DNA reads as TGTGCCAGCAGCTCTAATAGCGGGTCCACAGATACGCAGTATTTT.